This is a list of T cell receptor beta chains from one sample in a study of blood T cell repertoires in COVID-19. Clones were sequenced by immunoSEQ multiplex PCR, and TCRdb holds only the in-frame ones, with some missing. The sample lists under 450,000 clones; roughly four fifths were seen once. Sequenced input: PBMCs or T cells enriched from blood (not recorded which). These receptor sequences come from a woman between 45 and 65 years old who had recovered from COVID-19. Each CDR3 is given with its conserved first and last residue. A D gene is named only where the DNA matches it firmly. Rows may omit the clone size; those that give it use once, few, many or a size class.

j_gene	abundance	d_gene	v_gene	CDR3aa	CDR3nt
TRBJ1-1	-	TRBD1	TRBV7-9	CAADRGDNTEAFF	TGTGCCGCCGACAGGGGAGACAACACTGAAGCTTTCTTT
TRBJ1-4	-	-	TRBV3-1/TRBV3-2	CASSPGLYFRLFF	TGTGCCAGCAGCCCAGGACTGTATTTCCGACTGTTTTTT
TRBJ1-5	-	-	TRBV4-1	CASSQEFGYSNQPQHF	TGCGCCAGCAGCCAAGAGTTCGGGTATAGCAATCAGCCCCAGCATTTT
TRBJ1-6	-	-	TRBV3-1/TRBV3-2	CASSQFSQGNSPLHF	TGTGCCAGCAGCCAATTCTCCCAGGGTAATTCACCCCTCCACTTT
TRBJ1-1	-	-	TRBV27	CASSLSTVRNTEAFF	TGTGCCAGCAGTTTATCGACAGTGAGGAACACTGAAGCTTTCTTT
TRBJ2-3	-	-	TRBV10-3	CAISGGQSTDTQYF	TGTGCCATCAGTGGGGGGCAGAGCACAGATACGCAGTATTTT
TRBJ1-1	few	-	TRBV5-1	CASSLQSTGNTEAFF	TGCGCCAGCAGCCTTCAATCGACAGGGAACACTGAAGCTTTCTTT
TRBJ2-3	-	TRBD1	TRBV5-4	CASSLDVQGADTQYF	TGTGCCAGCAGCTTGGATGTACAGGGGGCAGATACGCAGTATTTT
TRBJ1-2	-	-	TRBV7-9	CASSLMAGDYGYTF	TGTGCCAGCAGCTTAATGGCAGGGGACTATGGCTACACCTTC
TRBJ2-2	-	TRBD2	TRBV7-2	CASSLFLAGVTGELFF	TGTGCCAGCAGCTTGTTTTTGGCGGGAGTCACCGGGGAGCTGTTTTTT
TRBJ2-3	once	TRBD2	TRBV11-3	CASRRTSSSTDTQYF	TGTGCCAGCAGACGGACTAGCTCCAGCACAGATACGCAGTATTTT
TRBJ2-7	-	-	TRBV19	CASSIMTGSSYEQYF	TGTGCCAGTAGTATTATGACAGGTAGCTCCTACGAGCAGTACTTC
TRBJ1-3	-	-	TRBV2	CASTHRQGQSGNTIYF	TGTGCCAGTACCCATCGTCAGGGGCAGTCGGGAAACACCATATATTTT
TRBJ1-4	-	-	TRBV9	CASSVGQATNEKLFF	TGTGCCAGCAGCGTAGGACAAGCAACTAATGAAAAACTGTTTTTT
TRBJ2-4	-	-	TRBV29-1	CSVEAGTKNIQYF	TGCAGCGTTGAGGCAGGAACCAAAAACATTCAGTACTTC
TRBJ1-2	once	TRBD1	TRBV6-5	CASSYLSTGRSVGYTF	TGTGCCAGCAGTTACCTATCGACAGGGAGGTCAGTTGGCTACACCTTC
TRBJ1-2	-	-	TRBV12-3/TRBV12-4	CASRGVYGYTF	TGTGCCAGCAGGGGAGTTTATGGCTACACCTTC
TRBJ2-1	-	TRBD2	TRBV7-2	CASSLGLAGGRHEQFF	TGTGCCAGCAGCTTAGGACTAGCGGGAGGCCGGCATGAGCAGTTCTTC
TRBJ2-3	-	TRBD2	TRBV2	CASSGLAVSTDTQYF	TGTGCCAGCAGTGGACTAGCGGTTAGCACAGATACGCAGTATTTT
TRBJ2-5	-	TRBD2	TRBV5-4	CASSPGLLLQETQYF	TGTGCCAGCAGCCCGGGACTACTTCTCCAAGAGACCCAGTACTTC
TRBJ2-3	-	TRBD2	TRBV19	CASSIRAGATDTQYF	TGTGCCAGTAGTATTCGAGCGGGGGCCACAGATACGCAGTATTTT
TRBJ1-2	-	-	TRBV7-9	CASSLPVSYGYTF	TGTGCCAGCAGCTTACCCGTATCCTATGGCTACACCTTC
TRBJ2-5	-	-	TRBV5-5	CASSLPRDQETQYF	TGTGCCAGCAGCTTGCCCAGGGACCAAGAGACCCAGTACTTC
TRBJ1-4	once	TRBD1	TRBV5-1	CASSTGTGLEEKLFF	TGCGCCAGCTCAACCGGGACAGGGCTTGAGGAAAAACTGTTTTTT
TRBJ2-1	-	TRBD2	TRBV4-1	CASSYAAGGSYNEQFF	TGCGCCAGCAGCTACGCCGCGGGGGGTTCCTACAATGAGCAGTTCTTC
TRBJ2-5	-	-	TRBV9	CASSVDELTQYF	TGTGCCAGCAGCGTAGATGAACTGACCCAGTACTTC
TRBJ2-1	-	TRBD1	TRBV6-5	CASRTGQHGNEQFF	TGTGCCAGCAGGACGGGACAGCACGGGAATGAGCAGTTCTTC
TRBJ2-1	-	TRBD2	TRBV4-3	CASSQDRSGSKNEQFF	TGCGCCAGCAGCCAAGATCGTAGCGGGAGTAAAAATGAGCAGTTCTTC
TRBJ2-2	few	TRBD1	TRBV2	CASGQGSWELFF	TGTGCCAGCGGACAGGGAAGTTGGGAGCTGTTTTTT
TRBJ2-7	few	-	TRBV27	CASSPGGLSLSEQYF	TGTGCCAGCAGTCCGGGGGGCCTGAGCTTGAGCGAGCAGTACTTC
TRBJ1-1	-	-	TRBV5-8	CASSFRGASEAFF	TGTGCCAGCAGCTTTCGGGGGGCTTCTGAAGCTTTCTTT
TRBJ1-3	few	-	TRBV11-2	CASSHIPQSYTIYF	TGTGCCAGCAGCCACATCCCCCAATCCTACACCATATATTTT
TRBJ2-7	-	-	TRBV7-9	CASSSPGTGIYEQYF	TGTGCCAGCAGCTCTCCCGGGACTGGAATATACGAGCAGTACTTC
TRBJ1-2	-	-	TRBV29-1	CSVSRGDGGYTF	TGCAGCGTTAGCAGGGGAGACGGTGGCTACACCTTC
TRBJ2-7	-	-	TRBV4-1	CASSQGNSADYEQYF	TGCGCCAGCAGCCAAGGAAATAGTGCCGACTACGAGCAGTACTTC
TRBJ2-2	-	-	TRBV7-9	CASSFDTGELFF	TGTGCCAGCAGCTTCGACACCGGGGAGCTGTTTTTT
TRBJ1-1	-	TRBD1	TRBV5-1	CASSWLPGTGGAFF	TGCGCCAGCAGCTGGCTCCCCGGGACAGGGGGAGCTTTCTTT
TRBJ1-5	-	-	TRBV6-1	CASSGTSRVPGAGSNQPQHF	TGTGCCAGCAGTGGAACCAGCCGGGTCCCCGGGGCGGGGAGCAATCAGCCCCAGCATTTT
TRBJ1-1	-	TRBD1	TRBV11-2	CASSKIRGRLTEAFF	TGTGCCAGCAGCAAGATCAGGGGGCGGTTGACTGAAGCTTTCTTT
TRBJ2-1	-	-	TRBV7-9	CASSPGQLREEQFF	TGTGCCAGCAGCCCCGGACAGTTACGCGAGGAGCAGTTCTTC
TRBJ2-1	-	-	TRBV5-1	CASSWGGMYNEQFF	TGCGCCAGCAGCTGGGGCGGGATGTACAATGAGCAGTTCTTC
TRBJ2-5	-	-	TRBV7-2	CASSLVLGGETQYF	TGTGCCAGCAGCTTAGTGTTAGGGGGAGAGACCCAGTACTTC
TRBJ2-3	-	-	TRBV10-3	CAISGAADTQYF	TGTGCCATCAGTGGGGCAGCAGATACGCAGTATTTT
TRBJ2-3	-	-	TRBV14	CASSQDRVDTQYF	TGTGCCAGCAGCCAAGACAGGGTTGATACGCAGTATTTT
TRBJ1-6	-	-	TRBV7-9	CASSLSRTQGYDFSPLHF	TGTGCCAGCAGCCTTAGTAGGACCCAGGGCTATGATTTTTCACCCCTCCACTTT
TRBJ1-1	-	TRBD1	TRBV7-9	CASSNGQGIFTEAFF	TGTGCCAGCAGCAACGGACAGGGGATTTTTACTGAAGCTTTCTTT
TRBJ1-3	-	-	TRBV19	CASSIVGLSRAGNTIYF	TGTGCCAGTAGTATAGTAGGCCTCTCGCGGGCTGGAAACACCATATATTTT
TRBJ2-3	-	-	TRBV4-1	CASSQVETSTDTQYF	TGCGCCAGCAGCCAAGTAGAGACTAGCACAGATACGCAGTATTTT
TRBJ1-2	-	TRBD1	TRBV5-1	CASSVGFSDRESGYTF	TGCGCCAGCAGCGTCGGATTTAGTGACAGGGAATCGGGCTACACCTTC
TRBJ1-5	-	-	TRBV19	CASSRGHDQPQHF	TGTGCCAGTAGTAGGGGGCACGATCAGCCCCAGCATTTT
TRBJ1-2	-	-	TRBV12-3/TRBV12-4	CASSLRQRGYTF	TGTGCCAGCAGTTTAAGGCAGCGGGGCTACACCTTC
TRBJ2-4	-	TRBD2	TRBV11-2	CASSSAGGSKNIQYF	TGTGCCAGCAGCTCAGCGGGGGGGTCCAAAAACATTCAGTACTTC
TRBJ1-1	few	TRBD1	TRBV2	CASRRGNRGYTEAFF	TGTGCCAGCAGAAGGGGGAACAGGGGATACACTGAAGCTTTCTTT
TRBJ1-2	-	-	TRBV4-1	CASRHPGQTRYGYTF	TGCGCCAGCAGACACCCCGGACAGACGCGCTATGGCTACACCTTC
TRBJ1-5	-	-	TRBV10-3	CAISAEQGFNQPQHF	TGTGCCATCAGTGCAGAGCAGGGGTTCAATCAGCCCCAGCATTTT
TRBJ1-1	-	-	TRBV6-5	CASSYEGRTAFF	TGTGCCAGCAGTTACGAGGGCCGGACAGCTTTCTTT
TRBJ1-1	-	-	TRBV7-8	CASSAYPNAAEAFF	TGTGCCAGCAGCGCCTACCCAAATGCGGCTGAAGCTTTCTTT
TRBJ2-3	-	TRBD1	TRBV7-3	CASSSYPGQESDTQYF	TGTGCCAGCAGCTCCTACCCGGGACAGGAATCAGATACGCAGTATTTT